These T cell receptor beta chains were read from a single sample in a study of shared clonotypes between healthy human individuals. Clones were read by immunoSEQ multiplex PCR, and TCRdb kept only the in-frame ones, dropping some. The sample carries about 670,000 clones, about two thirds recorded once. The sample comprised memory CD4+ T cells sorted from blood. The receptor source for this set is a young woman in good health. Each CDR3 is given with its conserved first and last residue. Each record gives: D gene, V gene, J gene, clone size, CDR3 protein, CDR3 DNA. The D gene is left open where the match is weak. Rows may omit the clone size; those that give it use once, few, many or a size class.

d_gene: -; v_gene: TRBV4-1; j_gene: TRBJ2-7; abundance: -; CDR3aa: CASSQDRDFLLEQYF; CDR3nt: TGCGCCAGCAGCCAAGATCGGGACTTTCTTTTGGAGCAGTACTTC
d_gene: -; v_gene: TRBV13; j_gene: TRBJ2-1; abundance: -; CDR3aa: CASSLEWGQHQFF; CDR3nt: TGTGCCAGCAGCTTAGAGTGGGGACAACACCAGTTCTTC
d_gene: -; v_gene: TRBV6-1; j_gene: TRBJ2-3; abundance: -; CDR3aa: CASSGGGLVDTQYF; CDR3nt: TGTGCCAGCAGTGGTGGGGGGCTGGTAGATACGCAGTATTTT
d_gene: TRBD2; v_gene: TRBV5-1; j_gene: TRBJ2-5; abundance: -; CDR3aa: CASSLYGRPTTRETQYF; CDR3nt: TGCGCCAGCAGCTTGTACGGGAGGCCCACCACACGCGAGACCCAGTACTTC
d_gene: -; v_gene: TRBV25-1; j_gene: TRBJ2-7; abundance: few; CDR3aa: CASSEWGSGPYEQYF; CDR3nt: TGTGCCAGCAGTGAATGGGGGTCAGGACCTTACGAGCAGTACTTC
d_gene: -; v_gene: TRBV19; j_gene: TRBJ1-5; abundance: -; CDR3aa: CASRKDTRSNQPQHF; CDR3nt: TGTGCCAGTAGAAAGGACACACGTAGCAATCAGCCCCAGCATTTT
d_gene: -; v_gene: TRBV30; j_gene: TRBJ1-5; abundance: -; CDR3aa: CAWSFPGTDNQPQHF; CDR3nt: TGTGCCTGGAGTTTCCCCGGGACGGACAATCAGCCCCAGCATTTT
d_gene: TRBD2; v_gene: TRBV29-1; j_gene: TRBJ2-5; abundance: -; CDR3aa: CSVGAGGRETQYF; CDR3nt: TGCAGCGTTGGAGCGGGAGGGAGAGAGACCCAGTACTTC
d_gene: -; v_gene: TRBV10-2; j_gene: TRBJ2-7; abundance: -; CDR3aa: CASGSQAAEQYF; CDR3nt: TGCGCCAGCGGATCCCAGGCGGCCGAGCAGTACTTC
d_gene: -; v_gene: TRBV2; j_gene: TRBJ2-2; abundance: -; CDR3aa: CASSPRTNTGELFF; CDR3nt: TGTGCCAGCAGCCCGAGGACGAACACCGGGGAGCTGTTTTTT
d_gene: -; v_gene: TRBV30; j_gene: TRBJ1-6; abundance: few; CDR3aa: CAWTKTLSSPLHF; CDR3nt: TGTGCCTGGACCAAGACGTTGAGTTCACCCCTCCACTTT
d_gene: -; v_gene: TRBV7-9; j_gene: TRBJ1-1; abundance: few; CDR3aa: CASSLEAYPLAFF; CDR3nt: TGTGCCAGCAGCTTAGAGGCATACCCTCTAGCTTTCTTT
d_gene: TRBD1; v_gene: TRBV29-1; j_gene: TRBJ2-2; abundance: many; CDR3aa: CSVGQGHGELFF; CDR3nt: TGCAGCGTGGGACAGGGGCACGGGGAGCTGTTTTTT
d_gene: -; v_gene: TRBV7-2; j_gene: TRBJ1-6; abundance: -; CDR3aa: CASSLSVRSPLHF; CDR3nt: TGTGCCAGCAGCTTGTCAGTCCGCTCGCCCCTCCACTTT
d_gene: -; v_gene: TRBV27; j_gene: TRBJ2-7; abundance: -; CDR3aa: CASSFGDGIVEQYF; CDR3nt: TGTGCCAGCAGTTTTGGGGACGGAATTGTGGAGCAGTACTTC
d_gene: TRBD1; v_gene: TRBV28; j_gene: TRBJ1-4; abundance: -; CDR3aa: CASSYRTGGLTNEKLFF; CDR3nt: TGTGCCAGCTCATACCGGACAGGGGGCCTCACTAATGAAAAACTGTTTTTT
d_gene: -; v_gene: TRBV9; j_gene: TRBJ1-5; abundance: few; CDR3aa: CASSVGGLSNQPQHF; CDR3nt: TGTGCCAGCAGCGTAGGCGGCCTTAGCAATCAGCCCCAGCATTTT
d_gene: -; v_gene: TRBV19; j_gene: TRBJ2-1; abundance: -; CDR3aa: CASIIAEMNNEQFF; CDR3nt: TGTGCCAGCATTATAGCGGAGATGAACAATGAGCAGTTCTTC
d_gene: -; v_gene: TRBV5-1; j_gene: TRBJ1-1; abundance: -; CDR3aa: CASSLVGAGTEAFF; CDR3nt: TGCGCCAGCAGCTTGGTTGGGGCAGGAACTGAAGCTTTCTTT
d_gene: -; v_gene: TRBV7-9; j_gene: TRBJ1-5; abundance: -; CDR3aa: CASSLGGSEQPQHF; CDR3nt: TGTGCCAGCAGCTTAGGGGGCTCAGAGCAGCCCCAGCATTTT
d_gene: -; v_gene: TRBV7-2; j_gene: TRBJ2-7; abundance: -; CDR3aa: CASSPGRNTYEQYF; CDR3nt: TGTGCCAGCAGCCCAGGGCGTAACACCTACGAGCAGTACTTC
d_gene: -; v_gene: TRBV4-1; j_gene: TRBJ2-5; abundance: once; CDR3aa: CASSQGPSAVRETQYF; CDR3nt: TGCGCCAGCAGCCAAGGCCCTTCTGCGGTGAGGGAGACCCAGTACTTC
d_gene: -; v_gene: TRBV18; j_gene: TRBJ2-4; abundance: once; CDR3aa: CASSRQNIQYF; CDR3nt: TGTGCCAGCTCACGGCAAAACATTCAGTACTTC
d_gene: TRBD2; v_gene: TRBV14; j_gene: TRBJ2-1; abundance: -; CDR3aa: CASSQGREYDEQFF; CDR3nt: TGTGCCAGCAGCCAAGGGCGGGAGTACGATGAGCAGTTCTTC
d_gene: -; v_gene: TRBV10-3; j_gene: TRBJ1-1; abundance: few; CDR3aa: CAISVRDDTEAFF; CDR3nt: TGTGCCATCAGTGTTCGGGACGACACTGAAGCTTTCTTT
d_gene: TRBD2; v_gene: TRBV6-1; j_gene: TRBJ2-5; abundance: -; CDR3aa: CASSVAGGPGETQYF; CDR3nt: TGTGCCAGCAGCGTAGCGGGAGGGCCCGGAGAGACCCAGTACTTC
d_gene: -; v_gene: TRBV29-1; j_gene: TRBJ1-1; abundance: -; CDR3aa: CSVEANMNTEAFF; CDR3nt: TGCAGCGTTGAGGCGAATATGAACACTGAAGCTTTCTTT
d_gene: -; v_gene: TRBV5-1; j_gene: TRBJ1-4; abundance: -; CDR3aa: CASSLGSRGSGNEKLFF; CDR3nt: TGCGCCAGCAGCTTGGGATCAAGGGGGTCGGGTAATGAAAAACTGTTTTTT
d_gene: -; v_gene: TRBV5-1; j_gene: TRBJ2-7; abundance: -; CDR3aa: CASSLGLGPYEQYF; CDR3nt: TGCGCCAGCAGCTTGGGACTCGGCCCCTACGAGCAGTACTTC
d_gene: TRBD2; v_gene: TRBV5-1; j_gene: TRBJ2-5; abundance: -; CDR3aa: CASSLDPGTSGKTQYF; CDR3nt: TGCGCCAGCAGCTTAGACCCCGGGACTAGCGGGAAGACCCAGTACTTC
d_gene: TRBD1; v_gene: TRBV6-5; j_gene: TRBJ2-2; abundance: few; CDR3aa: CATSGGLTGELFF; CDR3nt: TGTGCCACATCAGGGGGTTTAACCGGGGAGCTGTTTTTT
d_gene: -; v_gene: TRBV19; j_gene: TRBJ1-1; abundance: -; CDR3aa: CASSNTRDTEAFF; CDR3nt: TGTGCCAGTAGTAATACGAGGGACACTGAAGCTTTCTTT
d_gene: -; v_gene: TRBV28; j_gene: TRBJ1-1; abundance: few; CDR3aa: CASSSEEVEAFF; CDR3nt: TGTGCCAGCAGTTCCGAAGAGGTAGAAGCTTTCTTT
d_gene: -; v_gene: TRBV2; j_gene: TRBJ1-5; abundance: -; CDR3aa: CASRPGGTSNQPQHF; CDR3nt: TGTGCCAGCAGGCCGGGGGGCACTAGCAATCAGCCCCAGCATTTT
d_gene: -; v_gene: TRBV11-1; j_gene: TRBJ1-2; abundance: few; CDR3aa: CASSLMQGANYGYTF; CDR3nt: TGTGCCAGCAGCTTAATGCAGGGAGCTAACTATGGCTACACCTTC
d_gene: -; v_gene: TRBV5-5; j_gene: TRBJ2-1; abundance: -; CDR3aa: CASSLAVYEQFF; CDR3nt: TGTGCCAGCAGCTTGGCGGTCTATGAGCAGTTCTTC
d_gene: TRBD2; v_gene: TRBV5-6; j_gene: TRBJ2-7; abundance: -; CDR3aa: CASSFGRQSEQYF; CDR3nt: TGTGCCAGCAGCTTCGGGAGGCAGAGCGAGCAGTACTTC
d_gene: TRBD1; v_gene: TRBV5-1; j_gene: TRBJ1-1; abundance: -; CDR3aa: CASSSGQGLGAFF; CDR3nt: TGCGCCAGCAGCTCGGGACAGGGACTGGGGGCTTTCTTT
d_gene: TRBD2; v_gene: TRBV5-5; j_gene: TRBJ2-7; abundance: -; CDR3aa: CASSLVVSGSSYEQYF; CDR3nt: TGTGCCAGCAGCTTGGTGGTTAGCGGGAGCTCCTACGAGCAGTACTTC
d_gene: TRBD2; v_gene: TRBV5-1; j_gene: TRBJ2-1; abundance: -; CDR3aa: CASSLSTSGYNEQFF; CDR3nt: TGCGCCAGCAGCTTGTCCACTAGCGGTTACAATGAGCAGTTCTTC
d_gene: TRBD1; v_gene: TRBV28; j_gene: TRBJ1-2; abundance: -; CDR3aa: CASRPGTGYGYTF; CDR3nt: TGTGCCAGCAGACCCGGGACAGGTTATGGCTACACCTTC
d_gene: -; v_gene: TRBV5-1; j_gene: TRBJ2-2; abundance: few; CDR3aa: CASSLESIGTGELFF; CDR3nt: TGCGCCAGCAGCTTGGAATCCATCGGGACCGGGGAGCTGTTTTTT
d_gene: TRBD1; v_gene: TRBV28; j_gene: TRBJ2-5; abundance: few; CDR3aa: CASSSPGRGQETQYF; CDR3nt: TGTGCCAGCAGTTCACCGGGCAGGGGGCAAGAGACCCAGTACTTC
d_gene: TRBD1; v_gene: TRBV27; j_gene: TRBJ1-2; abundance: -; CDR3aa: CASSFRQGHGYTF; CDR3nt: TGTGCCAGCAGTTTTCGACAGGGTCATGGCTACACCTTC
d_gene: -; v_gene: TRBV5-1; j_gene: TRBJ1-3; abundance: -; CDR3aa: CASSLNLPPGNTIYF; CDR3nt: TGCGCCAGCAGCTTAAACCTTCCTCCTGGAAACACCATATATTTT
d_gene: -; v_gene: TRBV4-1; j_gene: TRBJ2-1; abundance: -; CDR3aa: CASSPTPVGLSEQFF; CDR3nt: TGCGCCAGCAGCCCCACCCCGGTAGGGCTGAGTGAGCAGTTCTTC
d_gene: TRBD2; v_gene: TRBV29-1; j_gene: TRBJ2-1; abundance: many; CDR3aa: CSVPTGLLYNEQFF; CDR3nt: TGCAGCGTACCGACGGGACTACTATACAATGAGCAGTTCTTC
d_gene: TRBD1; v_gene: TRBV7-9; j_gene: TRBJ2-1; abundance: few; CDR3aa: CASSLLDRGIEQFF; CDR3nt: TGTGCCAGCAGCTTACTGGACAGGGGCATCGAGCAGTTCTTC
d_gene: TRBD2; v_gene: TRBV19; j_gene: TRBJ2-5; abundance: -; CDR3aa: CASSIPSGEKETQYF; CDR3nt: TGTGCCAGTAGTATCCCTAGCGGGGAAAAAGAGACCCAGTACTTC
d_gene: -; v_gene: TRBV2; j_gene: TRBJ1-3; abundance: -; CDR3aa: CASSETVTMGNTIYF; CDR3nt: TGTGCCAGCAGTGAGACCGTCACCATGGGAAACACCATATATTTT
d_gene: TRBD2; v_gene: TRBV5-4; j_gene: TRBJ2-7; abundance: -; CDR3aa: CASSPPTGLAGTYEQYF; CDR3nt: TGTGCCAGCAGCCCCCCTACGGGACTAGCGGGGACATACGAGCAGTACTTC
d_gene: -; v_gene: TRBV4-1; j_gene: TRBJ2-3; abundance: once; CDR3aa: CASSQGGGRYTDTQYF; CDR3nt: TGCGCCAGCAGCCAGGGGGGTGGACGGTACACAGATACGCAGTATTTT
d_gene: TRBD1; v_gene: TRBV7-2; j_gene: TRBJ1-1; abundance: -; CDR3aa: CASSFAGQATEAFF; CDR3nt: TGTGCCAGCAGCTTCGCGGGACAGGCTACTGAAGCTTTCTTT